This T cell receptor beta chain was captured by sequencing in a study of cytomegalovirus exposure and HLA in healthy donors. The wider study: Of the donors genotyped, a few hundred in all, about 80% fell in the Caucasian-associated ancestry cluster. Findings and limits, study-wide: The classifier was said to identify cytomegalovirus status with high specificity and sensitivity. Among donors in an Asian-associated ancestry cluster, a later analysis reportedly found fewer N-insertions than the approximately 700-donor mean.

The germline V and J ends were trimmed by 0 bases and 0 bases, with 8 bases remaining between them. Per the germline V gene, CDR1 is LNHDA and CDR2 is SQIVND (reference sequence). The CDR3 has 15 amino acids. Both 60 Vbeta primers and 13 Jbeta primers went into the PCR. Authors' data handling: Later, roughly 77 million unique TCR beta chains were counted in an analysis, and roughly 11 million of them were shared. Measured with immunoSEQ multiplex PCR; TCRdb has only the in-frame clones, and not every one. V and J calls and clone size come straight from that table; D and trimming were deduced from the DNA. The sample records 100,000 to 150,000 clones, about 81% being singletons. A remark on this clone: The antigen remains undetermined.

The chain employs TRBV19 and TRBJ2-5, with D uncertain. Sample: PBMCs. The receptor comes from a woman between 50 and 59 years old in good health and CMV-seropositive. CDR3 residues: CASSIDPGDQETQYF. CDR3 DNA: TGTGCCAGTAGTATAGACCCCGGAGACCAAGAGACCCAGTACTTC.